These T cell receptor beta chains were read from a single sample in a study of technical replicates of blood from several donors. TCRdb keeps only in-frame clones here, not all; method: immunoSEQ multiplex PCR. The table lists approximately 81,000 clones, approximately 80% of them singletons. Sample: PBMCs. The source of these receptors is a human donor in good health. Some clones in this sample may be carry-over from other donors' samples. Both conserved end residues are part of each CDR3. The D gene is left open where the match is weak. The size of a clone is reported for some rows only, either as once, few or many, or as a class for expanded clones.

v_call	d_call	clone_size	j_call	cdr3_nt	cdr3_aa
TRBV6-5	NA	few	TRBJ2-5	TGTGCCAGCAGTTATTCCGACATCGCCAGCCAAGAGACCCAGTACTTC	CASSYSDIASQETQYF
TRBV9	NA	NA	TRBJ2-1	TGTGCCAGCAGCGCCGCGGTCGGCGGTGGTGAGCAGTTCTTC	CASSAAVGGGEQFF
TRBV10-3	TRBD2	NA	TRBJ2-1	TGTGCCATCAGTCGGACTAGCGGGGCATACAATGAGCAGTTCTTC	CAISRTSGAYNEQFF
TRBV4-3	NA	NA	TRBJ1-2	TGCGCCAGCAGCCAAGATTTTTTGAGGGTGGAGGGCTACACCTTC	CASSQDFLRVEGYTF
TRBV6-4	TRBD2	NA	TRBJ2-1	TGTGCCAGCAGTGACCCTGCGGGAGCGCGGAATGAGCAGTTCTTC	CASSDPAGARNEQFF
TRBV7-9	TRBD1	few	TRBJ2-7	TGTGCCAGCAGCCGCCCCGAACGCAGACAGGGGTGGTACGAGCAGTACTTC	CASSRPERRQGWYEQYF
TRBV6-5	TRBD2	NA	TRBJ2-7	TGTGCCAGCAGCCCTGAGGGACTAGCGGGAAGCGAGCAGTACTTC	CASSPEGLAGSEQYF
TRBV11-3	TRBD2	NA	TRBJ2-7	TGTGCCAGCAGCCCCAAGCGGGGCTCCTACGAGCAGTACTTC	CASSPKRGSYEQYF
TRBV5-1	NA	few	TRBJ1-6	TGCGCCAGCAGCTTGGCCCCACGAGGCAATTCACCCCTCCACTTT	CASSLAPRGNSPLHF
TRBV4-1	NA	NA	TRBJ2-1	TGCGCCAGCAGCCAAGATTTACCCACACACAATGAGCAGTTCTTC	CASSQDLPTHNEQFF
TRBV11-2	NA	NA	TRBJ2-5	TGTGCCAGCAGCTTTGCAGGGAAAGAGACCCAGTACTTC	CASSFAGKETQYF
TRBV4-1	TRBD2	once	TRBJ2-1	TGCGCCAGCAGCCAAGATAATCCCCGACTAGCGGGGGGTTACAATGAGCAGTTCTTC	CASSQDNPRLAGGYNEQFF
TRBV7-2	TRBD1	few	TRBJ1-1	TGTGCCAGCAGCCTCCGACAGGGGGCGAACACTGAAGCTTTCTTT	CASSLRQGANTEAFF
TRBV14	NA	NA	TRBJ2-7	TGTGCCAGCAGCCAAGTAGGACAAAGCTACGAGCAGTACTTC	CASSQVGQSYEQYF
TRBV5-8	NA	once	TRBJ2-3	TGTGCCAGCAGCTTGGCACAGGACACAGATACGCAGTATTTT	CASSLAQDTDTQYF
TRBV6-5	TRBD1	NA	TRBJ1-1	TGTGCCAGCAGTGCCCCGGGACAGGGCAGGGTCGAAGCTTTCTTT	CASSAPGQGRVEAFF
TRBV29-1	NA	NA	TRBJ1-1	TGCAGCGGCCATCGACCGGGGAAGGAGACTGAAGCTTTCTTT	CSGHRPGKETEAFF
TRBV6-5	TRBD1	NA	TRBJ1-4	TGTGCCAGCAGAACGACAGGGTGGGGTGAAAAACTGTTTTTT	CASRTTGWGEKLFF
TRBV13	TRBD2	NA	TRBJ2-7	TGTGCCAGCAGCCAACGGACTAGCGGGGACTACGAGCAGTACTTC	CASSQRTSGDYEQYF
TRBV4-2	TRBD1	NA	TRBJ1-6	TGTGCCAGCAGCCAAGATGGGGTGGGGACAGTACTGTCACCCCTCCACTTT	CASSQDGVGTVLSPLHF
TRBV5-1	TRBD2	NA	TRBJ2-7	TGCGCCAGCAGCTTAGGACTAGCGGGAGGGGTAGGGATATACGAGCAGTACTTC	CASSLGLAGGVGIYEQYF
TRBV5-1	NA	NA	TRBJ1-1	TGCGCCAGCAGCTCCCAGGGATTGAACACTGAAGCTTTCTTT	CASSSQGLNTEAFF
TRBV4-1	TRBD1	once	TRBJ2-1	TGCGCCAGCAGCCTGGGACAGGGTAACAATGAGCAGTTCTTC	CASSLGQGNNEQFF
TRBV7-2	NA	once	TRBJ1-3	TGTGCCAGCAGGAGTCCGTCAGCGGGAAACACCATATATTTT	CASRSPSAGNTIYF
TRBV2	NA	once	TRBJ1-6	TGTGCCAGCAAACCGACGACAAAAATTAATTCACCCCTCCACTTT	CASKPTTKINSPLHF
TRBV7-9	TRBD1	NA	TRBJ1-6	TGTGCCAGCAGCCAAACGGGACAGCTTAATTCACCCCTCCACTTT	CASSQTGQLNSPLHF
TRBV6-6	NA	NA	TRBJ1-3	TGTGCGACTCGGGCCGGGAGCTCTGGAAACACCATATATTTT	CATRAGSSGNTIYF
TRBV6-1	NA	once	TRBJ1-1	TGTGCCAGCTTCCGACAGGCGAACACTGAAGCTTTCTTT	CASFRQANTEAFF
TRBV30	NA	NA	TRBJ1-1	TGTGCCTGGGCTGGAGAGAACACTGAAGCTTTCTTT	CAWAGENTEAFF
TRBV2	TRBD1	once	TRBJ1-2	TGTGCCAGCAGGCGACAGGGTGGTGACTATGGCTACACCTTC	CASRRQGGDYGYTF
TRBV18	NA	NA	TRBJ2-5	TGTGCCAGCTCACCACAGGCGGGCGGAGGAGAGACCCAGTACTTC	CASSPQAGGGETQYF
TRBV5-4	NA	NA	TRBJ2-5	TGTGCCAGCAGCTTTGAGGGGGTAGAGACCCAGTACTTC	CASSFEGVETQYF
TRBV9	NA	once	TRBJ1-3	TGTGCCAGCAGCGTAGGTCAAACAGGGGGAAACACCATATATTTT	CASSVGQTGGNTIYF
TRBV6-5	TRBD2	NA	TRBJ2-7	TGTGCCAGCAGATCAGCGGGAGGGCCCAATTACGAGCAGTACTTC	CASRSAGGPNYEQYF
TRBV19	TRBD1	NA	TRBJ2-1	TGTGCCAGTAGTATAGGACAGGGTGGAGAGCAGTTCTTC	CASSIGQGGEQFF
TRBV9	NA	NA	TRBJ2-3	TGTGCCAGCTCGCGGACTTACACAGATACGCAGTATTTT	CASSRTYTDTQYF
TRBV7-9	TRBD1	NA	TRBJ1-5	TGTGCCAGCAGCTTAACAGGGGCGGGTCAGCCCCAGCATTTT	CASSLTGAGQPQHF
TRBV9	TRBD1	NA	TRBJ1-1	TGTGCCAGCAGCGTAGATCCTCGGGACAGGGGCACTGAAGCTTTCTTT	CASSVDPRDRGTEAFF
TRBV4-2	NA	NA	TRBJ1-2	TGTGCCAGCAGCCAAGAAAAGACAGGAGTCTATGGCTACACCTTC	CASSQEKTGVYGYTF
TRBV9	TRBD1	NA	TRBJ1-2	TGTGCCAGCAGCGCCGGACAGGCGAAATTCTATGGCTACACCTTC	CASSAGQAKFYGYTF